Listed below are T cell receptor beta chains from one sample, sequenced in a study of blood T cell repertoires in COVID-19. Assay: immunoSEQ multiplex PCR; the TCRdb copy retains only in-frame clones and omits some. Of under 300,000 clones listed, approximately 85% were seen once; the top ten hold about 1.9%. Sequenced material: PBMCs or T cells enriched from blood (not recorded which). The receptors shown here come from a woman aged 50 to 60 who had recovered from COVID-19. Both conserved end residues are part of each CDR3. D genes are given only for firm matches. Some rows have no size entry. The others give once, few or many, or a class for an expanded clone.

j_gene: TRBJ2-7
d_gene: TRBD2
v_gene: TRBV3-1/TRBV3-2
abundance: -
CDR3aa: CASSPSGENEQYF
CDR3nt: TGTGCCAGCAGCCCGAGCGGGGAGAACGAGCAGTACTTC

j_gene: TRBJ2-2
d_gene: -
v_gene: TRBV7-9
abundance: many
CDR3aa: CASSGSGTGELFF
CDR3nt: TGTGCCAGCAGCGGTAGCGGTACCGGGGAGCTGTTTTTT

j_gene: TRBJ2-1
d_gene: TRBD2
v_gene: TRBV19
abundance: few
CDR3aa: CASKYRADTSGRFFEQFF
CDR3nt: TGTGCCAGTAAGTACAGGGCCGACACTAGCGGGAGATTTTTTGAGCAGTTCTTC

j_gene: TRBJ1-1
d_gene: -
v_gene: TRBV18
abundance: -
CDR3aa: CASSPGGGRGTEAFF
CDR3nt: TGTGCCAGCTCACCGGGGGGGGGAAGGGGCACTGAAGCTTTCTTT

j_gene: TRBJ1-5
d_gene: -
v_gene: TRBV27
abundance: -
CDR3aa: CASSLSPGTGQPQHF
CDR3nt: TGTGCCAGCAGTTTATCCCCGGGAACCGGACAGCCCCAGCATTTT

j_gene: TRBJ2-3
d_gene: TRBD1
v_gene: TRBV19
abundance: -
CDR3aa: CASSRQGAPTDTQYF
CDR3nt: TGTGCCAGTAGTAGACAGGGGGCGCCGACAGATACGCAGTATTTT

j_gene: TRBJ2-7
d_gene: TRBD1
v_gene: TRBV20-1
abundance: -
CDR3aa: CSASVQGSEQYF
CDR3nt: TGCAGTGCTAGTGTACAGGGGTCCGAGCAGTACTTC

j_gene: TRBJ2-1
d_gene: -
v_gene: TRBV19
abundance: -
CDR3aa: CASSLNGGNEQFF
CDR3nt: TGTGCCAGTAGCTTAAACGGGGGCAATGAGCAGTTCTTC

j_gene: TRBJ2-1
d_gene: -
v_gene: TRBV6-5
abundance: -
CDR3aa: CASSYQEAAGVEFF
CDR3nt: TGTGCCAGCAGTTACCAGGAGGCGGCCGGGGTGGAGTTCTTC

j_gene: TRBJ1-2
d_gene: -
v_gene: TRBV14
abundance: once
CDR3aa: CASSQAGRRTGYTF
CDR3nt: TGTGCCAGCAGCCAAGCCGGCAGGAGGACTGGCTACACCTTC

j_gene: TRBJ2-1
d_gene: TRBD2
v_gene: TRBV20-1
abundance: -
CDR3aa: CSASRSLAGFNEQFF
CDR3nt: TGCAGTGCTAGTCGCAGCCTAGCGGGATTCAATGAGCAGTTCTTC

j_gene: TRBJ2-3
d_gene: -
v_gene: TRBV10-3
abundance: -
CDR3aa: CAISGEITDTQYF
CDR3nt: TGTGCCATCAGTGGAGAGATTACAGATACGCAGTATTTT

j_gene: TRBJ2-1
d_gene: TRBD1
v_gene: TRBV27
abundance: -
CDR3aa: CASSVVTGTYNEQFF
CDR3nt: TGTGCCAGCAGTGTCGTGACAGGGACCTACAATGAGCAGTTCTTC

j_gene: TRBJ1-4
d_gene: TRBD1
v_gene: TRBV5-1
abundance: -
CDR3aa: CASSLGTGTPSTNEKLFF
CDR3nt: TGCGCCAGCAGCTTGGGGACAGGGACACCTTCAACTAATGAAAAACTGTTTTTT

j_gene: TRBJ2-1
d_gene: TRBD2
v_gene: TRBV28
abundance: -
CDR3aa: CASSLASGSWSEQFF
CDR3nt: TGTGCCAGCAGTTTGGCTAGCGGGAGTTGGAGTGAGCAGTTCTTC

j_gene: TRBJ1-3
d_gene: -
v_gene: TRBV11-2
abundance: once
CDR3aa: CASSLETGISGNTIYF
CDR3nt: TGTGCCAGCAGCTTAGAAACGGGGATCTCTGGAAACACCATATATTTT

j_gene: TRBJ2-2
d_gene: -
v_gene: TRBV5-1
abundance: -
CDR3aa: CASSFFGRTGELFF
CDR3nt: TGCGCCAGCAGCTTTTTCGGGAGAACCGGGGAGCTGTTTTTT

j_gene: TRBJ2-3
d_gene: TRBD2
v_gene: TRBV29-1
abundance: -
CDR3aa: CSVEREGDTQYF
CDR3nt: TGCAGCGTTGAGCGGGAGGGCGATACGCAGTATTTT

j_gene: TRBJ2-3
d_gene: TRBD2
v_gene: TRBV9
abundance: once
CDR3aa: CASSVLAGSVDTQYF
CDR3nt: TGTGCCAGCAGCGTACTAGCGGGATCGGTAGATACGCAGTATTTT

j_gene: TRBJ2-1
d_gene: TRBD2
v_gene: TRBV5-4
abundance: -
CDR3aa: CASSREASGRGEQFF
CDR3nt: TGTGCCAGCAGCAGGGAGGCTAGCGGGAGGGGTGAGCAGTTCTTC

j_gene: TRBJ2-3
d_gene: TRBD2
v_gene: TRBV4-1
abundance: -
CDR3aa: CASSQTGTSGGTDTQYF
CDR3nt: TGCGCCAGCAGCCAAACCGGGACTAGCGGGGGCACAGATACGCAGTATTTT

j_gene: TRBJ1-1
d_gene: TRBD1
v_gene: TRBV29-1
abundance: -
CDR3aa: CSVSRTGQNTEAFF
CDR3nt: TGCAGCGTTTCCCGGACAGGCCAGAACACTGAAGCTTTCTTT

j_gene: TRBJ2-5
d_gene: -
v_gene: TRBV5-4
abundance: -
CDR3aa: CASHTGTYAQTQYF
CDR3nt: TGTGCCAGCCACACCGGGACATATGCACAGACCCAGTACTTC

j_gene: TRBJ2-7
d_gene: -
v_gene: TRBV19
abundance: few
CDR3aa: CASSIGGREQYF
CDR3nt: TGTGCCAGTAGTATTGGAGGGCGCGAGCAGTACTTC

j_gene: TRBJ1-3
d_gene: -
v_gene: TRBV3-1/TRBV3-2
abundance: -
CDR3aa: CASSQDGGNTIYF
CDR3nt: TGTGCCAGCAGCCAAGATGGCGGAAACACCATATATTTT

j_gene: TRBJ1-6
d_gene: TRBD1
v_gene: TRBV27
abundance: -
CDR3aa: CASKDRGGSYNSPLHF
CDR3nt: TGTGCCAGCAAGGACAGGGGAGGCTCCTATAATTCACCCCTCCACTTT

j_gene: TRBJ1-1
d_gene: -
v_gene: TRBV19
abundance: -
CDR3aa: CASSKDRITEAFF
CDR3nt: TGTGCCAGTAGTAAAGACAGGATCACTGAAGCTTTCTTT

j_gene: TRBJ1-5
d_gene: TRBD1
v_gene: TRBV7-8
abundance: -
CDR3aa: CASSLAGTGVVQPQHF
CDR3nt: TGTGCCAGCAGCTTAGCGGGGACAGGGGTCGTTCAGCCCCAGCATTTT

j_gene: TRBJ1-1
d_gene: -
v_gene: TRBV6-5
abundance: -
CDR3aa: CASRRLSGDTEAFF
CDR3nt: TGTGCCAGCAGGAGACTCTCAGGGGACACTGAAGCTTTCTTT

j_gene: TRBJ2-2
d_gene: -
v_gene: TRBV28
abundance: -
CDR3aa: CASSLGNINTGELFF
CDR3nt: TGTGCCAGCAGTTTAGGCAACATCAACACCGGGGAGCTGTTTTTT

j_gene: TRBJ2-3
d_gene: -
v_gene: TRBV7-8
abundance: -
CDR3aa: CASSRSRGDTQYF
CDR3nt: TGTGCCAGCAGCCGCTCCAGGGGAGATACGCAGTATTTT

j_gene: TRBJ1-6
d_gene: -
v_gene: TRBV6-5
abundance: -
CDR3aa: CASRRTDYNSPLHF
CDR3nt: TGTGCCAGCAGGAGGACAGACTATAATTCACCCCTCCACTTT

j_gene: TRBJ2-3
d_gene: -
v_gene: TRBV27
abundance: -
CDR3aa: CASSMRLLATSTDTQYF
CDR3nt: TGTGCCAGCAGTATGCGACTCCTCGCAACTAGCACAGATACGCAGTATTTT

j_gene: TRBJ2-2
d_gene: -
v_gene: TRBV28
abundance: -
CDR3aa: CASRSGQFNTGELFF
CDR3nt: TGTGCCAGCAGGAGTGGACAGTTTAACACCGGGGAGCTGTTTTTT

j_gene: TRBJ1-1
d_gene: TRBD1
v_gene: TRBV5-1
abundance: -
CDR3aa: CASSWRDRALGTEAFF
CDR3nt: TGCGCCAGCAGCTGGAGGGACAGGGCTTTGGGCACTGAAGCTTTCTTT

j_gene: TRBJ2-1
d_gene: TRBD2
v_gene: TRBV19
abundance: -
CDR3aa: CASSILFLAGTTSSYNEQFF
CDR3nt: TGTGCCAGTAGTATATTATTTCTAGCGGGCACTACCAGCTCCTACAATGAGCAGTTCTTC

j_gene: TRBJ1-4
d_gene: -
v_gene: TRBV27
abundance: -
CDR3aa: CASSFWEANEKLFF
CDR3nt: TGTGCCAGCAGTTTCTGGGAGGCCAATGAAAAACTGTTTTTT

j_gene: TRBJ2-1
d_gene: TRBD2
v_gene: TRBV3-1/TRBV3-2
abundance: -
CDR3aa: CASSQEPGTSEEQFF
CDR3nt: TGTGCCAGCAGCCAAGAACCCGGGACTAGCGAAGAGCAGTTCTTC

j_gene: TRBJ2-5
d_gene: -
v_gene: TRBV7-9
abundance: once
CDR3aa: CAGTQGAHRETQYF
CDR3nt: TGTGCCGGGACACAGGGAGCCCACAGAGAGACCCAGTACTTC

j_gene: TRBJ1-2
d_gene: -
v_gene: TRBV4-1
abundance: -
CDR3aa: CASSQDHSSYTF
CDR3nt: TGCGCCAGCAGCCAAGACCATTCTAGCTACACCTTC